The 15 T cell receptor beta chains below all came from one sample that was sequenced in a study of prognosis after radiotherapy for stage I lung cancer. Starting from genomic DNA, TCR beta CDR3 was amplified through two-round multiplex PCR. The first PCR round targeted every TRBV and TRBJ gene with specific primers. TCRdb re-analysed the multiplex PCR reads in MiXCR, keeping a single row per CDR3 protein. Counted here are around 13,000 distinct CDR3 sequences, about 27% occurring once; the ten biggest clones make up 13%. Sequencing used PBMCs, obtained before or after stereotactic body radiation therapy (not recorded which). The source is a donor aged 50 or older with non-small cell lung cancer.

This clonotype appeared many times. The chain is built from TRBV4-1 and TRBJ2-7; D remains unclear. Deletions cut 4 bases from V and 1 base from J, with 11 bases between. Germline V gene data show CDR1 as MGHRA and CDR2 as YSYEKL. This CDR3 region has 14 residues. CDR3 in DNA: TGCGCCAGCAGCCTTGGGTTCGGATCCTACGAGCAGTACTTC. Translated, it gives CASSLGFGSYEQYF.

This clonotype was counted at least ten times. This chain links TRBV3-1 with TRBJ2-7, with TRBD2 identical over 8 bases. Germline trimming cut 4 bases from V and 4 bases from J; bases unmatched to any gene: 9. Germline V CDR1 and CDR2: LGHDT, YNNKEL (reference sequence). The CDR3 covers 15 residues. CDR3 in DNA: TGTGCCAGCAGCCGAACGCGGGGGGCCGGGTACGAGCAGTACTTC. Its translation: CASSRTRGAGYEQYF.

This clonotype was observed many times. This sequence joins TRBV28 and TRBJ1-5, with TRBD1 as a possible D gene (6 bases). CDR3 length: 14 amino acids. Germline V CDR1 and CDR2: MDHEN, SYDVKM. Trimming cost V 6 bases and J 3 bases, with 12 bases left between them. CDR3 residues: CASRRTAPNQPQHF. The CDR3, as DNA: TGTGCCAGCAGGCGGACAGCACCCAATCAGCCCCAGCATTTT. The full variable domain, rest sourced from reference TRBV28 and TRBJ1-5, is DVKVTQSSRYLVKRTGEKVFLECVQDMDHENMFWYRQDPGLGLRLIYFSYDVKMKEKGDIPEGYSVSREKKERFSLILESASTNQTSMYLCASRRTAPNQPQHFGDGTRLSIL.

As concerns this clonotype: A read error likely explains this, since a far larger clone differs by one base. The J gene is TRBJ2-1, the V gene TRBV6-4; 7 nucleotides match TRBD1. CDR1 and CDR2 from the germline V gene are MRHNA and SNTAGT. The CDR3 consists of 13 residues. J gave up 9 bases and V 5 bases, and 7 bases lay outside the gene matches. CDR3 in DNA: TGTGCCAGCAGTATGGTAGGGGGCAGTGAGCAGTTCTTC. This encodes CASSMVGGSEQFF.

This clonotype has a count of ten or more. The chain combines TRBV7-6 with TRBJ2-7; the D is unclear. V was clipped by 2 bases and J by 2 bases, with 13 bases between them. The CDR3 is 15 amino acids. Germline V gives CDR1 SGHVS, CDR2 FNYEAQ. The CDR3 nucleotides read TGTGCCAGCAGCTTAAGGCCGGACGAAACCTACGAGCAGTACTTC. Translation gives CASSLRPDETYEQYF.

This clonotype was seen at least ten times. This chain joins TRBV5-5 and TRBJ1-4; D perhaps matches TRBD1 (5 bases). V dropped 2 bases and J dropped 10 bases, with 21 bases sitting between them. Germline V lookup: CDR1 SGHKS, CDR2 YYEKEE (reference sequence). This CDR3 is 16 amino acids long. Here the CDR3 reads CASSFDPQASFGKLFF. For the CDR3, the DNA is TGTGCCAGCAGCTTTGACCCACAGGCTTCGTTTGGAAAACTGTTTTTT.

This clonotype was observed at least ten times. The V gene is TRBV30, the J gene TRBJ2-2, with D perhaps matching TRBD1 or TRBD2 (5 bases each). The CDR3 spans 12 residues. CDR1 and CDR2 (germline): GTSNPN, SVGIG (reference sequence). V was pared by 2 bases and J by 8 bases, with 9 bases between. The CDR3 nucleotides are TGTGCCTGGAGTTGGGGGAAGGGGGAGCTGTTTTTT. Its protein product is CAWSWGKGELFF. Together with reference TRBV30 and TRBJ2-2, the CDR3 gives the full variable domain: SQTIHQWPATLVQPVGSPLSLECTVEGTSNPNLYWYRQAAGRGLQLLFYSVGIGQISSEVPQNLSASRPQDRQFILSSKKLLLSDSGFYLCAWSWGKGELFFGEGSRLTVL.

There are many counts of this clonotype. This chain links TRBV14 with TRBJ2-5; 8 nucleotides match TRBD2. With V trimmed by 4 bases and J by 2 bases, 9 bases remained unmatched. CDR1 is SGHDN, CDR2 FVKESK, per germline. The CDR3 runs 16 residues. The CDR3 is CASSPQRGPVQETQYF. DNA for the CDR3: TGTGCCAGCAGCCCGCAGCGGGGGCCCGTTCAAGAGACCCAGTACTTC.

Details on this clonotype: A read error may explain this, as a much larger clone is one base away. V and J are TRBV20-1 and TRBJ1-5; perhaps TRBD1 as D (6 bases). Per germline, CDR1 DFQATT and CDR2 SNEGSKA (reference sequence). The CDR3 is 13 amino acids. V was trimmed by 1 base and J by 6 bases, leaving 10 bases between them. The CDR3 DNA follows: TGCAGTGCTAGAGGCACAGGGTCTCAGCCCCAGCATTTT. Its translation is CSARGTGSQPQHF.

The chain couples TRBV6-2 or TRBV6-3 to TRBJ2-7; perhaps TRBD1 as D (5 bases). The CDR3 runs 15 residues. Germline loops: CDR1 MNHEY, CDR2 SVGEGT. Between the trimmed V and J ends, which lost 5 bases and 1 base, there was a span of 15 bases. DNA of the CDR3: TGTGCCAGCAGTGGATCCCGGACACCATCCTACGAGCAGTACTTC. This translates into CASSGSRTPSYEQYF.

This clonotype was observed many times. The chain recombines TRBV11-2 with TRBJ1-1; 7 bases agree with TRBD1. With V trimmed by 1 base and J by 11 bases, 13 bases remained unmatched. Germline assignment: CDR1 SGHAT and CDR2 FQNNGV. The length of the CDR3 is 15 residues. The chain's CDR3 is CASSLGGGGMGGAFF. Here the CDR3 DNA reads TGTGCCAGCAGCTTAGGAGGGGGCGGGATGGGGGGTGCTTTCTTT.

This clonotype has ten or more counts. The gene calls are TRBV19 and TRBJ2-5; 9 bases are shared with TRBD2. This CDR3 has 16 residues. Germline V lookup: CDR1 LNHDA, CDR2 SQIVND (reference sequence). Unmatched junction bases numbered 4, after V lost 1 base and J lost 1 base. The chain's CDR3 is CASSIVGGGAQETQYF. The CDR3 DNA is TGTGCCAGTAGTATAGTCGGCGGGGGGGCCCAAGAGACCCAGTACTTC.

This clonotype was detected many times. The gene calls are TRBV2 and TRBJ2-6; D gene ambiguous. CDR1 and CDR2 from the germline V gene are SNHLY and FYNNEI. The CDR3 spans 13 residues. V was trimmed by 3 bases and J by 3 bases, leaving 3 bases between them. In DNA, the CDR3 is TGTGCCAGCAGTGATCTTGGGGCCAACGTCCTGACTTTC. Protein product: CASSDLGANVLTF.

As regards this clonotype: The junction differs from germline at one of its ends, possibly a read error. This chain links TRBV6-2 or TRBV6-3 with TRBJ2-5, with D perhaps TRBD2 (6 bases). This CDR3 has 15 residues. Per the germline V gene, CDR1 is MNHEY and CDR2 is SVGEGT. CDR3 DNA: TGTGCCTGCAGGATCCTAGCGATGGGACAAGAGACCCAGTACTTC. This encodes CACRILAMGQETQYF.

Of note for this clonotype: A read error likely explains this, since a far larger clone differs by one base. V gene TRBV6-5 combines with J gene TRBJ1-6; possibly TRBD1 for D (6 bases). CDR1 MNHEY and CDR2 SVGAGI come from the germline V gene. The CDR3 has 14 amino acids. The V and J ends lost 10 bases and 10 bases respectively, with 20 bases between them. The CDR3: CATRSGQRASPLHF. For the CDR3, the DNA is TGTGCCACCCGCTCCGGACAGCGAGCCTCACCCCTCCACTTT.